This T cell receptor beta chain was captured by sequencing in a study of beta chain features in type 1 diabetes. Overall study findings and caveats: In all four CD4+ subsets, TCRB CDR3 length was significantly, moderately reduced in type 1 diabetes.

As every portion of the isolated RNA was reverse transcribed, the sequencing read expressed TCRB transcripts. Assay: immunoSEQ multiplex PCR; the TCRdb copy retains only in-frame clones and omits some. The data show roughly 230,000 clones, about 11% seen once. As for this clone: Its antigen is unidentified.

CD45RO/CCR7/CD25/CD127/CD95/CD27 staining was used to isolate CD4+ naive, central memory, regulatory and stem cell-like memory cells by sorting. The sequenced sample consisted of naive CD4+ T cells from blood. This clonotype was sampled from a man younger than 40 with type 1 diabetes.

The CDR3 DNA reads as TGTGCCAGCAGCTCTAGCTACCACAATGAGCAGTTCTTC. Its protein product is CASSSSYHNEQFF. The chain links TRBV11-2 to TRBJ2-1; possible D gene TRBD2, 5 bases. This CDR3 has 13 residues. The V end was cut by 4 bases, the J end by 5 bases, with 9 bases between. The V gene's germline CDR1 is SGHAT and CDR2 FQNNGV.